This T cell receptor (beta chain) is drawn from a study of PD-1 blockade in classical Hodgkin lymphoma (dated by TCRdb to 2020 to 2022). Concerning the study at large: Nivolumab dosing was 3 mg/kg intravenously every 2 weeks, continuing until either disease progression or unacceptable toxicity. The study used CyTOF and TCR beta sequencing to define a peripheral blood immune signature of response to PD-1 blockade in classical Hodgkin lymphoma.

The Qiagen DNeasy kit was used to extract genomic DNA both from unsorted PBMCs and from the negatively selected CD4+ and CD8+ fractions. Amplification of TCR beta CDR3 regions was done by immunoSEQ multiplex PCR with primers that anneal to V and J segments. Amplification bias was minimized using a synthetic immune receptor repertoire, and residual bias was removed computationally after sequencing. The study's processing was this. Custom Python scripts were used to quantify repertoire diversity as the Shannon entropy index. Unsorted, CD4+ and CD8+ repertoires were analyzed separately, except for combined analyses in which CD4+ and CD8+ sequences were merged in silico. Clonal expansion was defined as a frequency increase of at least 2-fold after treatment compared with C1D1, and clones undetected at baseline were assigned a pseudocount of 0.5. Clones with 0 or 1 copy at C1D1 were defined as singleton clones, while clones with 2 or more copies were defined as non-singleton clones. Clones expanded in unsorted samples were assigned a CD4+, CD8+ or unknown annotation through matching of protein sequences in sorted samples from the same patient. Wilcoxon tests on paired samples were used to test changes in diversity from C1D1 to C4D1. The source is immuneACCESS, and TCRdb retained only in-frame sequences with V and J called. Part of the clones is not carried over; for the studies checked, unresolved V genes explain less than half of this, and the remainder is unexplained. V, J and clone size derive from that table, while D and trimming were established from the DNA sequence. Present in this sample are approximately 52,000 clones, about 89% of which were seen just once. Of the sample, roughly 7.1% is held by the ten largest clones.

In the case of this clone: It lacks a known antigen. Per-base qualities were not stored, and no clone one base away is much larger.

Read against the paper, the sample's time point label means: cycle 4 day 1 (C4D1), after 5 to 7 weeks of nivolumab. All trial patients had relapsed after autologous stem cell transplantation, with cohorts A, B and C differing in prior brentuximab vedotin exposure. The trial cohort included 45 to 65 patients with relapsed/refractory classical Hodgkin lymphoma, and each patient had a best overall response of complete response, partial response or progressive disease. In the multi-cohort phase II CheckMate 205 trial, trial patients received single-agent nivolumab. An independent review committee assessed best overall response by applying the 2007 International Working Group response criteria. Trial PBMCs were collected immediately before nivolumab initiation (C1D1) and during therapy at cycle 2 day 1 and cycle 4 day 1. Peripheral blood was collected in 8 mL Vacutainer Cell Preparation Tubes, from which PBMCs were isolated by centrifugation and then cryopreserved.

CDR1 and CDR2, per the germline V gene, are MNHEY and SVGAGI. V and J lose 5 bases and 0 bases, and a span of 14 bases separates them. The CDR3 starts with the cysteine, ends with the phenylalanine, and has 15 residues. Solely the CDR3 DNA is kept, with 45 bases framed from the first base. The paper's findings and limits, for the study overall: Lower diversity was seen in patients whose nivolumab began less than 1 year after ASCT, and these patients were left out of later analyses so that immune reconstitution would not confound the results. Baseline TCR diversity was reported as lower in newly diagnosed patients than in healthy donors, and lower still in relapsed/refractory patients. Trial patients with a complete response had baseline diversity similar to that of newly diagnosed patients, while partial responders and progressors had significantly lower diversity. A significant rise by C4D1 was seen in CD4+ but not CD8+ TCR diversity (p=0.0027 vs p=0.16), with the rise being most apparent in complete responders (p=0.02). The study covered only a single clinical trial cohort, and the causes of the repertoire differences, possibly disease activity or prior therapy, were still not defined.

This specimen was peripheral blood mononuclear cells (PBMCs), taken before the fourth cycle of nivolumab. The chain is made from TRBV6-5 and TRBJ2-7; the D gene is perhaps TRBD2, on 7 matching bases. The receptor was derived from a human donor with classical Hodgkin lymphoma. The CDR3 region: CASSPWGGGSYEQYF. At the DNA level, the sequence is TGTGCCAGCAGTCCTTGGGGAGGGGGCTCCTACGAGCAGTACTTC.